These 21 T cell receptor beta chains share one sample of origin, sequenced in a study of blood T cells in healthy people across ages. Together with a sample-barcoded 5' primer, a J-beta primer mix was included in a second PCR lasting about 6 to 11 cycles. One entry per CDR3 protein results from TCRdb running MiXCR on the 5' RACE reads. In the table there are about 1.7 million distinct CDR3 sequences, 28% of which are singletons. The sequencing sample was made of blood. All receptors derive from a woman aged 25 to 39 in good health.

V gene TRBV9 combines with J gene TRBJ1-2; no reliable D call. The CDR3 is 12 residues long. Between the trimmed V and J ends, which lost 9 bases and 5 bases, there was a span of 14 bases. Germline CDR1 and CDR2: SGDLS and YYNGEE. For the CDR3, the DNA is TGTGCCATCTTTAGTAGTGCTTATGGCTACACCTTC. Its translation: CAIFSSAYGYTF.

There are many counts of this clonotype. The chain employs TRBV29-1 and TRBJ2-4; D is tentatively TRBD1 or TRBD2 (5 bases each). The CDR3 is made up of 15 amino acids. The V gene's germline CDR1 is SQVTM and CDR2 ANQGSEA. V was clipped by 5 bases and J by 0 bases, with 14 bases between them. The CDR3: CSVLARGLAKNIQYF. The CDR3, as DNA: TGCAGCGTTTTAGCGAGGGGATTAGCCAAAAACATTCAGTACTTC.

The CDR3, as DNA: TGTGCCAGCACTAGAGGATCGTTATATGAGCAGTTCTTC. Its translation: CASTRGSLYEQFF. This chain joins TRBV27 and TRBJ2-1, with D unresolved. This CDR3 is built from 13 residues. Per the germline V gene, CDR1 is MNHEY and CDR2 is SMNVEV (reference sequence). V gave up 7 bases and J gave up 8 bases, with 15 bases separating them.

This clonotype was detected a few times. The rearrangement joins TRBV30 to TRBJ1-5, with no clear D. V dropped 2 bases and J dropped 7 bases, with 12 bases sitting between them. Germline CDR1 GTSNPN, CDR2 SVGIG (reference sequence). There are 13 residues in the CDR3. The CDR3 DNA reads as TGTGCCTGGAGTTCGGCACAAGGACAGCCCCAGCATTTT. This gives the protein CAWSSAQGQPQHF.

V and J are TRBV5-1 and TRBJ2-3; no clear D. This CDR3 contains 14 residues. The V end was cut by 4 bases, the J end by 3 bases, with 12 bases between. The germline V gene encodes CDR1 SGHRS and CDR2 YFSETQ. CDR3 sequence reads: CASSLPSVTDTQYF. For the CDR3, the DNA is TGCGCCAGCAGCCTCCCTAGTGTGACAGATACGCAGTATTTT.

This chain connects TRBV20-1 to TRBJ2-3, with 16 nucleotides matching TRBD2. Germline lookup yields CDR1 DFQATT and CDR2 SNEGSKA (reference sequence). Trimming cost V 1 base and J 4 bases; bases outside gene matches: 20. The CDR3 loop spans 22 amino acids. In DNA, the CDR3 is TGCAGTGCTAGAGGGCCCCCTCTTTCCGGGACTAGCGGGAGGGCCGCCGCAGATACGCAGTATTTT. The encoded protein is CSARGPPLSGTSGRAAADTQYF.

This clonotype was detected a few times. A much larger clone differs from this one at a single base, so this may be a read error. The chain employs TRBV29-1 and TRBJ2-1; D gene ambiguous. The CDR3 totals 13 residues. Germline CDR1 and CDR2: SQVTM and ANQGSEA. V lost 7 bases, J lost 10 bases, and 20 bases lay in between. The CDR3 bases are TGCAGCGCTTACAACCAATGGTGCGGAGAGCAGTTCTTC. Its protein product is CSAYNQWCGEQFF.

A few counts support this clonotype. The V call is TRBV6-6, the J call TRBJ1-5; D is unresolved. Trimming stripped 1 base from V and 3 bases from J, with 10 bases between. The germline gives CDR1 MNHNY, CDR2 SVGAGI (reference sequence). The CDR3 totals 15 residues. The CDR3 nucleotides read TGTGCCAGCAGTTACTTCTCGGCCGACAATCAGCCCCAGCATTTT. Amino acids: CASSYFSADNQPQHF.

This CDR3 is CASGSTTGEKLFF. CDR3 DNA: TGTGCCAGCGGCTCCACGACAGGGGAAAAACTGTTTTTT. The V gene is TRBV7-2, the J gene TRBJ1-4; 7 bases agree with TRBD1. Germline trimming cut 8 bases from V and 8 bases from J; bases unmatched to any gene: 8. Germline assignment: CDR1 SGHTA and CDR2 FQGNSA. The CDR3 is 13 residues long.

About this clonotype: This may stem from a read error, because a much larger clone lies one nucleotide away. The CDR3 sequence is CTSSFRRWSGRTDEQYF. The CDR3, as DNA: TGTACCAGCAGTTTCCGTCGATGGAGCGGGAGGACTGACGAGCAGTACTTC. The chain employs TRBV27 and TRBJ2-1, with TRBD2 matching 9 bases. Gene TRBJ2-7 matches the end of the DNA better, so the J call may be wrong. This CDR3 is 17 amino acids long. Germline V lookup: CDR1 MNHEY, CDR2 SMNVEV (reference sequence).

The CDR3 nucleotides are TGTGCCAGCAGTTTTCTCAAGGGTGGCCGATCACCCCTCCACTTT. This translates into CASSFLKGGRSPLHF. The genes are TRBV27 and TRBJ1-6; D is uncertain. CDR1 is MNHEY and CDR2 is SMNVEV in the germline V gene (reference sequence). CDR3 length: 15 amino acids. The V and J ends lost 3 bases and 10 bases respectively, with 16 bases between them.

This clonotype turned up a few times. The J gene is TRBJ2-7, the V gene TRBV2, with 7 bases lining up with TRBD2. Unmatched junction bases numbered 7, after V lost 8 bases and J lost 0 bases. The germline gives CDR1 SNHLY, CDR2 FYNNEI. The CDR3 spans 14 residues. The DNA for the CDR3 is TGTGCCAGCTTTCGGGAGGAAAGCTCCTACGAGCAGTACTTC. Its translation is CASFREESSYEQYF.

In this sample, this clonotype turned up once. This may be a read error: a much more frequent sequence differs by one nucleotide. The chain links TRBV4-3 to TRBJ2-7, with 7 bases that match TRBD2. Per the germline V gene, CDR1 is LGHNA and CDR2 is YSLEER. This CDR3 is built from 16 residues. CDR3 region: CANSLSLADSSYEQYF. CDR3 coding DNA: TGCGCCAACAGCCTGTCGCTAGCGGATAGCTCCTACGAGCAGTACTTC.

CDR3: CASSLGGRSLGGYTF. The DNA for the CDR3 is TGTGCCAGCAGCTTAGGAGGCCGCTCCCTAGGTGGCTACACCTTC. The rearrangement joins TRBV11-2 to TRBJ1-2; D remains unclear. In germline, CDR1 is SGHAT, CDR2 FQNNGV. V lost 1 base, J lost 7 bases, and 16 bases lay in between. The CDR3 sequence is 15 residues long. Filled out from reference TRBV11-2 and TRBJ1-2, the complete variable domain reads EAGVAQSPRYKIIEKRQSVAFWCNPISGHATLYWYQQILGQGPKLLIQFQNNGVVDDSQLPKDRFSAERLKGVDSTLKIQPAKLEDSAVYLCASSLGGRSLGGYTFGSGTRLTVV.

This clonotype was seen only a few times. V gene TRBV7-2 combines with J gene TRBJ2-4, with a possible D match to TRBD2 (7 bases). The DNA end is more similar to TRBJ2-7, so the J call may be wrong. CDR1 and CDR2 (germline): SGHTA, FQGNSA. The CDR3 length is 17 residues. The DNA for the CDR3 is TGTGCCAGCAGTAAGGGGGGGGCTTTAAACCCACCCTACGAGCAGTACTTC. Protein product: CASSKGGALNPPYEQYF.

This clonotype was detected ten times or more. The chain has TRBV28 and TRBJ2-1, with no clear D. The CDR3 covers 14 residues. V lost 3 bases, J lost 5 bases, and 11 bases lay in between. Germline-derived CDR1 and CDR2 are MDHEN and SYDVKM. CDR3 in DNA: TGTGCCAGCAGTTTCCATCCGCTTAACAATGAGCAGTTCTTC. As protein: CASSFHPLNNEQFF.

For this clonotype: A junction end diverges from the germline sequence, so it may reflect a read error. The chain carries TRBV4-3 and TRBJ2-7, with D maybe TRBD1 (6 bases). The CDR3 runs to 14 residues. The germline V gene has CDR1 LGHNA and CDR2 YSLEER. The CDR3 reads CASIQRQVSYEQYF. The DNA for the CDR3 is TGCGCCAGCATCCAACGACAGGTATCCTACGAGCAGTACTTC.

CDR3: CSVGWVAGNYEQYF. The CDR3 nucleotides read TGCAGCGTTGGTTGGGTTGCAGGAAACTACGAGCAGTACTTC. V and J are TRBV29-1 and TRBJ2-7; D gene uncertain. The germline CDR1 and CDR2 sequences are SQVTM and ANQGSEA. V shed 4 bases and J shed 3 bases, with 16 bases lying between them. The CDR3 covers 14 residues.

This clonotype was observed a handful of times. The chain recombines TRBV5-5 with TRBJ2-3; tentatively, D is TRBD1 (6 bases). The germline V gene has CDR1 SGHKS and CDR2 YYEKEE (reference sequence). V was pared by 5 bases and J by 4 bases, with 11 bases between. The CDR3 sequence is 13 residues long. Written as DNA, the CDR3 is TGTGCCAGCAGGCCTGACAGGTCAGATACGCAGTATTTT. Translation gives CASRPDRSDTQYF.

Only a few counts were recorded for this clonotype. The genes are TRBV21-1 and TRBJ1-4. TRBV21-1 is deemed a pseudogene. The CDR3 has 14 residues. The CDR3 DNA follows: TGTGCCAGCGCGGAGCACAGCTGTAATGAAAAACTGTTTTTT. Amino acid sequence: CASAEHSCNEKLFF.

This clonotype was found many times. Written as DNA, the CDR3 is TGCAGCGTCTCAGGGGGTAGGAGGGCCAACGTCCTGACTTTC. It specifies CSVSGGRRANVLTF. The genes are TRBV29-1 and TRBJ2-6; the match to TRBD1 covers 7 bases. Germline V lookup: CDR1 SQVTM, CDR2 ANQGSEA. The CDR3 has 14 amino acids. The V gene end was trimmed by 6 bases and the J gene end by 5 bases; junction bases not matched to a gene: 7.